One T cell receptor (beta chain) is described in this entry. This specimen belongs to a study of T cell responses to AZD1222 COVID-19 vaccine. Sequencing used immunoSEQ multiplex PCR; TCRdb keeps in-frame clones, though not all of them. The table includes approximately 98,000 clones, approximately 89% detected once. Trimming left V 5 bases short and J 11 bases short, with 18 bases between. This CDR3 is 13 amino acids long. Germline CDR1 is SGHVS and CDR2 is FQNEAQ. The sequenced sample was peripheral blood, obtained on day 0 of MenACWY control vaccination. The rearrangement uses TRBV7-8 and TRBJ1-1; D is undetermined. The origin of this receptor is an adult in good health. CDR3 region: CASSPGLNSEAFF. CDR3 in DNA: TGTGCCAGCAGCCCAGGACTTAACTCGGAGGCTTTCTTT.